Listed below are T cell receptor beta chains from one sample, sequenced in a study of blood T cell repertoires in COVID-19. Sequenced by immunoSEQ multiplex PCR; TCRdb stores in-frame clones only, minus some. The sample consists of roughly 16,000 clones, 70% to 90% of them appearing once. Sequencing was done on a sample of peripheral blood. Receptor source: a human donor with active COVID-19. The donor label of this sample is uncertain. The CDR3 runs from the conserved cysteine through the conserved F or W. The D gene is left open where the match is weak. Expanded clones are given a class, and other clones once, few, many or no size at all.

clone_size	j_call	v_call	cdr3_length	d_call	cdr3_aa	cdr3_nt
NA	TRBJ1-2	TRBV27	14	NA	CASSFGAGAGGYTF	TGTGCCAGCAGTTTCGGTGCGGGTGCGGGTGGCTACACCTTC
NA	TRBJ2-1	TRBV4-3	17	TRBD2	CASSQDLGGGDYNEQFF	TGCGCCAGCAGCCAAGATCTGGGCGGGGGGGACTACAATGAGCAGTTCTTC
NA	TRBJ1-5	TRBV2	20	TRBD1	CASAYNRDRGRSGLSQPQHF	TGTGCCAGCGCGTACAATAGGGACAGGGGGCGCTCAGGTCTATCCCAGCCCCAGCATTTT
NA	TRBJ2-1	TRBV4-1	20	TRBD2	CASSQLVAGSGALSYNEQFF	TGCGCCAGCAGCCAATTGGTCGCGGGTAGCGGGGCTCTCTCCTACAATGAGCAGTTCTTC
NA	TRBJ2-7	TRBV7-2	13	NA	CASSSATGTPRDF	TGTGCCAGCAGCTCAGCTACGGGAACTCCGAGGGACTTC
NA	TRBJ2-1	TRBV7-2	15	TRBD2	CASSLPSGGASEQFF	TGTGCCAGCAGCTTACCTAGCGGGGGGGCCTCAGAGCAGTTCTTC
NA	TRBJ1-3	TRBV4-2	15	NA	CASSQDGEVRNTIYF	TGTGCCAGCAGCCAAGATGGAGAGGTTAGAAACACCATATATTTT
NA	TRBJ1-6	TRBV27	14	NA	CASSSTTYNSPLHF	TGTGCCAGCAGTTCGACAACCTATAATTCACCCCTCCACTTT
NA	TRBJ2-3	TRBV6-4	16	NA	CASSELGGGGTDTQYF	TGTGCCAGCAGTGAATTGGGAGGCGGTGGCACAGATACGCAGTATTTT
NA	TRBJ2-5	TRBV7-9	16	TRBD2	CASSLVKAGGTETQYF	TGTGCCAGCAGCTTAGTCAAAGCGGGGGGAACGGAGACCCAGTACTTC
NA	TRBJ2-7	TRBV12-3/TRBV12-4	13	TRBD2	CASSPSGGYEQYF	TGTGCCAGCAGTCCTAGCGGGGGCTACGAGCAGTACTTC
NA	TRBJ2-2	TRBV10-3	16	NA	CAIRGDGTPNTGELFF	TGTGCCATCAGGGGAGACGGGACTCCAAACACCGGGGAGCTGTTTTTT
NA	TRBJ2-6	TRBV7-2	14	NA	CASSRGGGANVLTF	TGTGCCAGCAGTAGGGGCGGTGGGGCCAACGTCCTGACTTTC
once	TRBJ2-3	TRBV7-2	13	NA	CASSPSSTDTQYF	TGTGCCAGCAGCCCCTCTAGCACAGATACGCAGTATTTT
NA	TRBJ1-2	TRBV24-1	13	TRBD1	CATRGTGNYGYTF	TGTGCCACCAGAGGGACAGGGAACTATGGCTACACCTTC
NA	TRBJ2-1	TRBV2	12	NA	CASRLRGHEQFF	TGTGCCAGCAGGCTCCGGGGTCATGAGCAGTTCTTC